Reported below is one T cell receptor beta chain. The antigen is unknown. TCRdb reanalysed the reads using MiXCR and keeps one entry per CDR3 protein. This table has around 770,000 distinct CDR3 sequences, about 28% appearing once. This sample was taken from a study of T cell repertoires in cytomegalovirus infection. Looking at the study overall: HLA-B-restricted CMV epitopes that are well studied, plus recently identified HLA-C-restricted ones, were used by the study. Public signatures in TCR beta pointed to CMV infection and matching HLA type.

Notes on the study in general: Frequencies of public TCR beta families were cumulated, and this identified carriers of CMV plus the relevant HLA.

The germline V and J ends were trimmed by 8 bases and 5 bases, with 12 bases remaining between them. This CDR3 has 12 residues. Germline values: CDR1 LNHNV, CDR2 YYDKDF (reference sequence). Sequenced material: cultured CD8+ T cells from PBMCs, taken from culture after CMV antigen stimulation. The sequence was obtained from a human donor in good health (CMV status not recorded). Some clones in this sample may be carry-over from other donors' samples. V gene TRBV15 combines with J gene TRBJ2-5; the D call may be TRBD1 or TRBD2 (5 bases each). The CDR3, as DNA: TGTGCCACCGAGGGGCGGAGTGAGACCCAGTACTTC. It translates to CATEGRSETQYF.